The TCR beta chain described here comes from a study of blood T cells in healthy people across ages. Findings and limits, study-wide: Roughly linear age-related decline in beta diversity appeared, significant by age 40.

Germline V gene sequence: CDR1 SGHTA, CDR2 FQGNSA. The CDR3 length is 16 residues. Trimming stripped 2 bases from V and 8 bases from J, with 20 bases between. Comments on this clonotype: No antigen is known for it.

Primers used in a second PCR of about 7 to 11 cycles were a sample-barcoded 5' primer and a J-beta primer mix. One entry per CDR3 protein, called by TCRdb with MiXCR from the 5' RACE reads. Of over 750,000 distinct CDR3 sequences in the sample, about 25% were seen once. This sample was shared with a second study, whose subject was T cells of mothers and their children. That paper notes: The shaping of TCR recombination output by thymic selection is similar in related and unrelated pairs.

The origin of this receptor is a boy aged 10-17 years in good health. The genes are TRBV7-2 and TRBJ2-3, with D uncertain. Sequencing input: blood. In nucleotides, the CDR3 is TGTGCCAGCAGCTTATTCCTGGGCCAGGTTGTGGGTACGCAGTATTTT. Residues: CASSLFLGQVVGTQYF.